Each of the 8 T cell receptor beta chains below was sequenced from the same sample in a study of T-cell memory formation after mild COVID-19. TCRdb ran MiXCR on the 5' RACE reads and lists one entry per CDR3 protein. The sample carries some 450,000 distinct CDR3 sequences, approximately 20% recorded once. The material sequenced was PBMCs or a T cell subset sorted from them (not recorded which). These receptors came from an adult woman who had mild COVID-19 (a few samples of this study predate the infection). Cell type and time point are not known.

This clonotype occurred a few times. The CDR3 here is CSVEDKGRLDRGFGYTF. CDR3 nucleotide sequence: TGCAGCGTTGAAGATAAAGGGAGGCTGGACAGGGGTTTTGGCTACACCTTC. The J gene is TRBJ1-2, the V gene TRBV29-1, with 9 positions matching TRBD1. Germline V lookup: CDR1 SQVTM, CDR2 ANQGSEA. The V gene end was trimmed by 0 bases and the J gene end by 7 bases; junction bases not matched to a gene: 15. The CDR3 covers 17 residues. The full variable domain, completed using reference TRBV29-1 and TRBJ1-2, is SAVISQKPSRDICQRGTSLTIQCQVDSQVTMMFWYRQQPGQSLTLIATANQGSEATYESGFVIDKFPISRPNLTFSTLTVSNMSPEDSSIYLCSVEDKGRLDRGFGYTFGSGTRLTVV.

A note on this clonotype: At one of its ends the junction is not consistent with the germline gene, which may arise from a read error. CDR3 residues: CASSILAGVFTGELFF. The CDR3 DNA follows: TGTGCCAGCAGCATACTAGCGGGAGTATTCACCGGGGAGCTCTTTTTT. The gene calls are TRBV3-1 and TRBJ2-2; 11 bases line up with TRBD2. This CDR3 has 16 amino acids. The germline V gene encodes CDR1 LGHDT and CDR2 YNNKEL (reference sequence).

This clonotype was detected a few times. The chain couples TRBV12-3 or TRBV12-4 to TRBJ2-1; 7 bases agree with TRBD1. The CDR3 runs to 15 residues. Trimming cost V 5 bases and J 2 bases; bases outside gene matches: 6. CDR3 sequence (DNA): TGTGCCAGCAGTAGTCGACAGGGTACCTACAATGAGCAGTTCTTC. Translated, it gives CASSSRQGTYNEQFF.

The V call is TRBV7-9, the J call TRBJ1-3; D possibly corresponds to TRBD1 (6 bases). CDR3 length equals 14 residues. Trimming stripped 5 bases from V and 6 bases from J, with 14 bases between. CDR1 is SEHNR, CDR2 FQNEAQ, per germline (reference sequence). DNA for the CDR3: TGTGCCAGCAGCGGGTCCGGGACACTAAACACCATATATTTT. Translation gives CASSGSGTLNTIYF.

V and J are TRBV11-2 and TRBJ2-7, with D tentatively TRBD2 (5 bases). Between the trimmed V and J ends, which lost 5 bases and 2 bases, there was a span of 13 bases. The CDR3 covers 14 residues. The germline V gene has CDR1 SGHAT and CDR2 FQNNGV. CDR3 region: CASSLSDGAYEQYF. Written as DNA, the CDR3 is TGTGCCAGCAGCCTGTCTGACGGGGCCTACGAGCAGTACTTC.

In its sample, this clonotype was seen a few times. The chain carries TRBV20-1 and TRBJ2-5; 10 bases are shared with TRBD2. Germline trimming cut 6 bases from V and 1 base from J; bases unmatched to any gene: 8. CDR1 DFQATT and CDR2 SNEGSKA come from the germline V gene (reference sequence). The CDR3 is made up of 15 amino acids. In DNA, the CDR3 is TGCAGTGCCGAGAGCCAGCGGGGGGGCCAAGAGACCCAGTACTTC. It translates to CSAESQRGGQETQYF.

The chain employs TRBV15 and TRBJ2-3; 7 positions agree with TRBD2. CDR1 is LNHNV, CDR2 YYDKDF, per germline (reference sequence). The V segment lost 4 bases and the J segment 4 bases; nucleotides outside the gene matches: 11. This CDR3 has 16 amino acids. The CDR3, as DNA: TGTGCCACCAGCACCCATTGGGAGGGCCGAGCAGATACGCAGTATTTT. It translates to CATSTHWEGRADTQYF.

There are a few counts of this clonotype. V gene TRBV27 combines with J gene TRBJ2-7; a possible D gene is TRBD2 (6 bases). Germline-derived CDR1 and CDR2 are MNHEY and SMNVEV (reference sequence). Trimming removed 2 bases at V and 7 bases at J, with 15 bases between. The CDR3 spans 14 residues. DNA of the CDR3: TGTGCCAGCAGTTTAGGGGGGACGAGTTCGGAGCAGTACTTC. Its protein product is CASSLGGTSSEQYF.